Listed here are 7 T cell receptor beta chains from one sample, sequenced in a study of beta chain features in type 1 diabetes. Study findings and constraints: For Type 1 diabetes patients, all four CD4+ subsets carried TCRB CDR3s that were moderately but significantly shorter.

Expressed TCRB transcripts were sequenced because the isolated RNA had all been reverse transcribed beforehand. Clones were sequenced by immunoSEQ multiplex PCR, and TCRdb holds only the in-frame ones, with some missing. The sample contains roughly 150,000 clones, about 7.9% of which appear only once. No antigens are known for them. The sequenced sample consisted of central memory CD4+ T cells from blood. These receptors were collected from a man aged 18 to 30 with type 1 diabetes.

This clone was recorded a few times. The V and J genes are TRBV6-1 and TRBJ2-5; maybe TRBD2 (6 bases). Trimming cost V 6 bases and J 0 bases, with 14 bases left between them. This CDR3 comprises 15 residues. Per the germline V gene, CDR1 is MNHNS and CDR2 is SASEGT. The CDR3 nucleotides read TGTGCCAGCAGCGGACCGGGACTGTACCAAGAGACCCAGTACTTC. Its protein product is CASSGPGLYQETQYF.

This clone has only a few counts. This chain joins TRBV18 and TRBJ2-7, with TRBD2 identical over 7 bases. This CDR3 is 13 amino acids long. Germline CDR1 is KGHSH and CDR2 is LQKENI. V lost 1 base, J lost 4 bases, and 1 base stayed unmatched. The CDR3 DNA follows: TGTGCCAGCTCACCACTAGCGGGTTACGAGCAGTACTTC. Protein sequence: CASSPLAGYEQYF.

This chain links TRBV4-3 with TRBJ1-2, with D tentatively TRBD1 (6 bases). The CDR3 extends over 14 amino acids. V lost 2 bases and J lost 6, with 13 bases in between. Germline CDR1 reads LGHNA; CDR2 reads YSLEER. In DNA form, the CDR3 reads TGCGCCAGCAGCCAAAAGACAGGCTTGGATGGCTACACCTTC. It translates to CASSQKTGLDGYTF.

J is TRBJ2-5 and V is TRBV6-5; D might be TRBD1 (5 bases). Trimming removed 5 bases from V and 4 bases from J, with 14 bases in between. This CDR3 comprises 14 residues. CDR1 and CDR2 (germline): MNHEY, SVGAGI. CDR3 sequence (DNA): TGTGCCAGCAGTGCCGGTTGGCAGGGAGAGACCCAGTACTTC. It specifies CASSAGWQGETQYF.

V gene TRBV5-1 combines with J gene TRBJ2-3; TRBD2 might be the D (5 bases). Germline V gene data show CDR1 as SGHRS and CDR2 as YFSETQ. V lost 1 base, J lost 6 bases, and 9 bases lay in between. This CDR3 is 13 amino acids long. CDR3 in amino acids: CASSLSGEDTQYF. DNA for the CDR3: TGCGCCAGCAGCTTGTCTGGGGAGGATACGCAGTATTTT.

This chain links TRBV28 with TRBJ2-7, with TRBD1 matching over 8 bases. Unmatched junction bases numbered 12, after V lost 5 bases and J lost 6 bases. Germline V gene sequence: CDR1 MDHEN, CDR2 SYDVKM. The CDR3 has 15 residues. CDR3 amino acids: CASSPLGQGAPEQYF. DNA of the CDR3: TGTGCCAGCAGTCCCTTGGGGCAGGGGGCTCCCGAGCAGTACTTC.

This clone was picked up a small number of times. The chain uses TRBV5-4 and TRBJ1-2, with 9 nucleotides matching TRBD1. After removal of 3 bases from V and 2 bases from J, the junction contained 2 bases not matched to a gene. The CDR3 covers 14 residues. Germline V gene sequence: CDR1 SGHNT, CDR2 YYREEE (reference sequence). In DNA, the CDR3 is TGTGCCAGCAGCTCGGGACAGGGAAACTATGGCTACACCTTC. It yields the protein CASSSGQGNYGYTF.